One sample yielded the 24 T cell receptor beta chains listed below, sequenced in a study of beta chain features in type 1 diabetes. The authors reverse transcribed all of the isolated RNA, so sequencing captured expressed TCRB transcripts. Sequencing was performed with immunoSEQ multiplex PCR; in TCRdb, only in-frame clones are kept and a portion is missing. Of approximately 140,000 clones in the sample, over 8% are singletons; the top ten hold 0.65%. What was sequenced was central memory CD4+ T cells from blood. The receptors derive from a woman between 40 and 55 years old in good health.

This clone has more than one count but fewer than ten. The chain uses TRBV10-3 and TRBJ2-1; tentative D call: TRBD2 (6 bases). The CDR3 covers 15 residues. Trimming took 4 bases from V and 4 from J, leaving 14 bases between them. In germline, CDR1 is ENHRY, CDR2 SYGVKD. This chain's CDR3 is CAISGGTSGYNEQFF. The DNA of the CDR3 is TGTGCCATCAGTGGTGGGACTTCCGGATACAATGAGCAGTTCTTC.

In this sample, this clone turned up a few times. The chain combines TRBV7-9 with TRBJ1-4; D gene uncertain. Trimming shortened V by 1 base and J by 4 bases, and 10 bases separated the two germline ends. Germline V lookup: CDR1 SEHNR, CDR2 FQNEAQ (reference sequence). The CDR3 is made up of 15 amino acids. CDR3 amino acids: CASSLDRGGNEKLFF. The CDR3, as DNA: TGTGCCAGCAGCTTAGACCGGGGTGGTAATGAAAAACTGTTTTTT.

The chain employs TRBV7-2 and TRBJ1-5, with 12 bases identical to TRBD1. The V gene end was trimmed by 2 bases and the J gene end by 6 bases; junction bases not matched to a gene: 5. CDR3 length: 16 amino acids. Germline values: CDR1 SGHTA, CDR2 FQGNSA. CDR3 sequence reads: CASSLIGTGGVQPQHF. In DNA form, the CDR3 reads TGTGCCAGCAGCTTAATAGGGACAGGGGGCGTTCAGCCCCAGCATTTT.

DNA of the CDR3: TGTGCCAGCAGCCCCGGGGGACAGGGCCGTACGGGCTACACCTTC. Translated: CASSPGGQGRTGYTF. The V gene is TRBV5-4, the J gene TRBJ1-2; 9 nucleotides agree with TRBD1. Germline values: CDR1 SGHNT, CDR2 YYREEE (reference sequence). Trimming took 4 bases from V and 8 from J; bases not matched to a gene: 12. CDR3 length: 15 amino acids.

This clone has a handful of counts. The chain links TRBV5-6 to TRBJ1-5, with D possibly TRBD1 on 5 matching bases. V gave up 4 bases and J gave up 0 bases, with 11 bases separating them. Germline V lookup: CDR1 SGHDT, CDR2 YYEEEE. The CDR3 covers 15 residues. CDR3 in amino acids: CASSDYGGSNQPQHF. For the CDR3, the DNA is TGTGCCAGCAGCGATTACGGGGGTAGCAATCAGCCCCAGCATTTT.

The rearrangement uses TRBV5-1 and TRBJ1-2; D might be TRBD1 (5 bases). The CDR3 runs 13 residues. Trimming removed 4 bases from V and 7 bases from J, with 14 bases in between. Germline values: CDR1 SGHRS, CDR2 YFSETQ. This chain's CDR3 is CASSATVGVGYTF. The CDR3 bases are TGCGCCAGCAGCGCGACGGTAGGGGTTGGCTACACCTTC.

This clone was seen a few times. The chain uses TRBV7-2 and TRBJ2-3, with TRBD1 matching over 10 bases. CDR1 and CDR2 (germline): SGHTA, FQGNSA. The V gene end was trimmed by 3 bases and the J gene end by 3 bases; junction bases not matched to a gene: 3. CDR3 length equals 15 residues. The CDR3 region is CASSLRTGGTDTQYF. For the CDR3, the DNA is TGTGCCAGCAGCTTGAGGACAGGGGGTACAGATACGCAGTATTTT.

The V call is TRBV6-1, the J call TRBJ2-7; no clear D gene. Germline V lookup: CDR1 MNHNS, CDR2 SASEGT. The CDR3 runs to 13 residues. V lost 1 base and J 3 bases, leaving 7 bases between the germline ends. CDR3 nucleotide sequence: TGTGCCAGCAGTGAAGGGAGACGCTACGAGCAGTACTTC. This gives the protein CASSEGRRYEQYF.

J is TRBJ2-6 and V is TRBV15, with TRBD1 matching 11 bases. V shed 3 bases, J shed 4 bases, and the junction held 5 bases outside the gene matches. This CDR3 has 17 residues. CDR1 LNHNV and CDR2 YYDKDF come from the germline V gene (reference sequence). This CDR3 reads CATSRRTGGSGANVLTF. In nucleotides, the CDR3 is TGTGCCACCAGCAGGAGGACAGGGGGCTCCGGGGCCAACGTCCTGACTTTC.

This clone was counted between two and nine times. The chain recombines TRBV28 with TRBJ1-6, with 9 positions matching TRBD1. The CDR3 contains 16 residues. Per the germline V gene, CDR1 is MDHEN and CDR2 is SYDVKM. J gave up 10 bases and V 4 bases, and 11 bases lay outside the gene matches. The CDR3 is CASSSSPGTGHSPLHF. The DNA for the CDR3 is TGTGCCAGCAGTTCCAGCCCCGGGACAGGGCACTCACCCCTCCACTTT.

There are a few counts of this clone. V is TRBV5-1 and J is TRBJ2-3; a possible D gene is TRBD2 (6 bases). The CDR3 is 16 amino acids. Trimming took off 1 base at V and 3 bases at J, with 15 bases between the two ends. The germline V gene has CDR1 SGHRS and CDR2 YFSETQ. In DNA, the CDR3 is TGCGCCAGCAGCTTGAATCTAGCGACGGGGACAGATACGCAGTATTTT. Its protein is CASSLNLATGTDTQYF.

This clone was seen a few times. One end of the junction is discordant with germline, which a read error may explain. The V and J genes are TRBV6-5 and TRBJ2-3, with TRBD2 matching 10 bases. CDR3 length equals 16 residues. CDR1 and CDR2 (germline): MNHEY, SVGAGI. In DNA form, the CDR3 reads TGTGCCAGCAGTTGGACTCAGCGGGGGGGCACGGATACGCAGTATTTT. Residues: CASSWTQRGGTDTQYF.

The sample holds a few counts of this clone. This rearrangement joins TRBV5-6 to TRBJ2-3; 8 bases line up with TRBD2. V lost 4 bases and J lost 6; bases outside the gene matches: 10. In germline, CDR1 is SGHDT, CDR2 YYEEEE. This CDR3 has 15 residues. The CDR3: CASSIGLAPSDTQYF. The CDR3 DNA follows: TGTGCCAGCAGCATAGGACTAGCCCCCTCCGATACGCAGTATTTT. Supplemented by reference TRBV5-6 and TRBJ2-3, the full variable domain reads DAGVTQSPTHLIKTRGQQVTLRCSPKSGHDTVSWYQQALGQGPQFIFQYYEEEERQRGNFPDRFSGHQFPNYSSELNVNALLLGDSALYLCASSIGLAPSDTQYFGPGTRLTVL.

A few counts support this clone. The rearrangement links TRBV2 to TRBJ2-1, with TRBD1 identical over 7 bases. CDR3 size: 13 residues. In germline, CDR1 is SNHLY, CDR2 FYNNEI. The trim removed 8 bases at V and 7 bases at J, leaving 8 bases unmatched. CDR3 bases: TGTGCCAGCTGTCGAGACAGGGAGAATGAGCAGTTCTTC. The encoded protein is CASCRDRENEQFF.

This clone was seen more than once but under ten times. V and J are TRBV29-1 and TRBJ2-1, with D maybe TRBD2 (5 bases). CDR1 SQVTM and CDR2 ANQGSEA come from the germline V gene. Trimming removed 5 bases at V and 6 bases at J, with 11 bases between. The CDR3 extends over 12 amino acids. CDR3 residues: CSVRGGFNEQFF. The CDR3 DNA follows: TGCAGCGTTCGTGGAGGCTTCAATGAGCAGTTCTTC.

This clone was seen only a few times. This chain joins TRBV29-1 and TRBJ1-2, with D possibly matching TRBD1 (6 bases). Germline V gives CDR1 SQVTM, CDR2 ANQGSEA. The CDR3 totals 12 residues. This CDR3 reads CTAAGRGYGYTF. In DNA form, the CDR3 reads TGCACCGCAGCTGGCAGGGGCTATGGCTACACCTTC.

The CDR3 reads CASGRGPTDTQYF. Written as DNA, the CDR3 is TGTGCCTCGGGGCGGGGGCCCACAGATACGCAGTATTTT. The gene calls are TRBV11-3 and TRBJ2-3; perhaps TRBD2 as D (7 bases). The CDR3 has 13 residues. CDR1 is SGHNT, CDR2 YENEEA, per germline. Trimming cost V 11 bases and J 2 bases, with 14 bases left between them.

The V and J genes are TRBV14 and TRBJ2-7, with D possibly matching TRBD1 (6 bases). The CDR3 is 14 residues long. Per the germline V gene, CDR1 is SGHDN and CDR2 is FVKESK. V was cut by 6 bases and J by 3 bases, with 15 bases left in between. CDR3: CASSYQTGNYEQYF. As DNA, the CDR3 is TGTGCCAGCAGTTACCAGACAGGAAACTACGAGCAGTACTTC.

Regarding this clone: One end of the junction varies from germline; a read error may be responsible. CDR3 sequence (DNA): TGTGCCAGCTCCCAAGCAGGGGACACCCGCTTC. This codes for CASSQAGDTRF. The chain carries TRBV18 and TRBJ1-2; a weak D match, TRBD1 (6 bases). The V gene's germline CDR1 is KGHSH and CDR2 LQKENI. The CDR3 spans 11 residues.

The rearrangement joins TRBV5-1 to TRBJ2-1; the match to TRBD2 covers 8 bases. This CDR3 is built from 15 residues. The ends lost 6 bases at V and 7 bases at J; junction bases unmatched: 12. The germline gives CDR1 SGHRS, CDR2 YFSETQ. The CDR3 coding sequence is TGCGCCAGCAAAGGTGTTATAGCGGGGTGGAATGAGCAGTTCTTC. Translating it yields CASKGVIAGWNEQFF.

J is TRBJ1-6 and V is TRBV2; TRBD1 aligns across 11 bases. The CDR3 runs 13 residues. The germline V gene encodes CDR1 SNHLY and CDR2 FYNNEI. J was trimmed by 9 bases and V by 7 bases; bases with no gene match: 2. DNA of the CDR3: TGTGCCAGCATGGGGACAGGGGGTTCACCCCTCCACTTT. Translating gives CASMGTGGSPLHF. Using reference TRBV2 and TRBJ1-6 for the parts outside the CDR3, the full variable domain is EPEVTQTPSHQVTQMGQEVILRCVPISNHLYFYWYRQILGQKVEFLVSFYNNEISEKSEIFDDQFSVERPDGSNFTLKIRSTKLEDSAMYFCASMGTGGSPLHFGNGTRLTVT.

This clone was observed at least ten times. The chain carries TRBV4-3 and TRBJ1-1; TRBD1 is a possible D gene (5 bases). There are 14 residues in the CDR3. Germline CDR1 and CDR2: LGHNA and YSLEER. The V and J ends lost 1 base and 5 bases respectively, with 11 bases between them. The CDR3 region has the DNA TGCGCCAGCAGCCAAGGGGCAGGGAGGACTGAAGCTTTCTTT. Translation: CASSQGAGRTEAFF.

This clone was counted ten times or more. This sample includes further DNA sequences coding for the same CDR3. V and J are TRBV29-1 and TRBJ2-7; D unclear. Trimming stripped 1 base from V and 5 bases from J, with 6 bases between. CDR1 and CDR2 from the germline V gene are SQVTM and ANQGSEA. The CDR3 contains 11 residues. The CDR3 bases are TGCAGCGTTGAAGGACTGGACGAGCAGTACTTC. Its protein is CSVEGLDEQYF.

The rearrangement uses TRBV2 and TRBJ2-3; D gene uncertain. This CDR3 contains 14 residues. Trimming removed 3 bases from V and 6 bases from J, with 13 bases in between. CDR1 is SNHLY, CDR2 FYNNEI, per germline. The CDR3 region has the DNA TGTGCCAGCAGTGACGCCGCGTTTCCCGATACGCAGTATTTT. It is translated as CASSDAAFPDTQYF.